This TCR beta chain stems from a study of cytomegalovirus exposure and HLA in healthy donors. General observations from the study: When analyzed later, the rates of TCR association showed variation by HLA locus, with DRB1 the most and HLA-C the fewest.

Comment on this clone: No antigen is known for it.

Use of 60 Vbeta and 13 Jbeta primers characterized the PCR. Generated by immunoSEQ multiplex PCR, the TCRdb table keeps only in-frame clones and is missing some. The sample holds about 110,000 clones, 76% seen once. Trimming removed 8 bases from V and 5 bases from J, with 10 bases in between. The CDR3 is 13 residues long. CDR1 and CDR2 (germline): MGHDK, SYGVNS. J is TRBJ1-6 and V is TRBV25-1; maybe TRBD1 (5 bases). The TCR comes from a young man in good health and CMV-seropositive. The sample consisted of PBMCs. Here the CDR3 reads CASGQGHNSPLHF. CDR3 nucleotides: TGTGCCAGCGGCCAGGGTCATAATTCACCCCTCCACTTT.